This TCR beta chain was captured in a study of T cell changes during pregnancy in multiple sclerosis. This CDR3 contains 11 residues. The germline V gene has CDR1 SGHTA and CDR2 FQGTGA. V lost 5 bases and J 12 bases, leaving 11 bases between the germline ends. Libraries were prepared by immunoSEQ multiplex PCR; TCRdb keeps only in-frame clonotypes and omits some of them. This sample has around 35,000 clones; 90% occur once, and the top ten carry approximately 13%. The TCR was taken from a female donor with multiple sclerosis, enrolled in a pregnancy study. The sequencing used CD8+ T cells from peripheral blood mononuclear cells, collected in the first trimester of pregnancy. The chain links TRBV7-3 to TRBJ1-5; D remains ambiguous. The CDR3 DNA reads as TGTGCCAGCAGCCCGGCACAGAGCCAGCATTTT. Translated, it gives CASSPAQSQHF.